This TCR beta chain was observed in a study of T cell responses to AZD1222 COVID-19 vaccine. Study-wide results and caveats: CD4 TCRs covered the whole spike, strongest at regions 160-218 and 743-854. Increases in Spike-specific TCR breadth and depth were seen after two AZD1222 doses.

This CDR3 is built from 15 residues. CDR1 is SGDLS and CDR2 is YYNGEE in the germline V gene. Trimming cost V 4 bases and J 11 bases, with 21 bases left between them. A note on this clone: The target antigen is unknown.

Clones were read by immunoSEQ multiplex PCR, and TCRdb kept only the in-frame ones, dropping some. The data hold about 190,000 clones, with roughly 92% observed a single time. Here the sequenced sample was peripheral blood, taken 28 days after the second dose of the MenACWY control vaccine. The V gene is TRBV9, the J gene TRBJ1-4, with D hard to call. The sequence derives from an adult who received the MenACWY meningococcal vaccine as a control. CDR3 protein: CASSPRSGIPGKLFF. DNA of the CDR3: TGTGCCAGCAGCCCCCGATCGGGGATCCCGGGGAAACTGTTTTTT.